This TCR beta chain was sequenced for a study of T cells in Graves' hyperthyroidism and ophthalmopathy. Comment on this clonotype: Its target is not known.

The V gene end was trimmed by 2 bases and the J gene end by 2 bases; junction bases not matched to a gene: 7. The CDR3 has 17 residues. Germline V gives CDR1 MDHEN, CDR2 SYDVKM. RNA transcripts gave rise to amplified TCR beta CDR3 regions. First-round RT-PCR of the TCR CDR3 relied on the HTBI primer set. TCRdb called the multiplex PCR reads again in MiXCR, with one record for every CDR3 protein. The sample carries under 800,000 distinct CDR3 sequences, about 15% recorded once. Thyroid ultrasound and orbital computed tomography, with clinical symptoms and serum thyroxine and TRAb, informed diagnoses. Study-level findings and limits: The model anticipated ophthalmopathy a median around six months pre-onset. Most expanded thyroid clonotypes above 0.001 also appeared in blood.

This receptor was taken from a woman younger than 30 with Graves' hyperthyroidism. Sequenced input: blood. V and J are TRBV28 and TRBJ2-1, with 9 bases identical to TRBD2. The CDR3 region is CASSLRGGRATYNEQFF. The CDR3 nucleotides are TGTGCCAGCAGTTTACGGGGCGGGAGGGCCACCTACAATGAGCAGTTCTTC.